A single sample gave rise to the 2 T cell receptor beta chains below, sequenced in a study of T cells in Graves' hyperthyroidism and ophthalmopathy. RNA transcripts gave rise to amplified TCR beta CDR3 regions. TCR CDR3 underwent first-round RT-PCR with the HTBI primer set. From the multiplex PCR reads, TCRdb called clonotypes with MiXCR, one entry per CDR3 protein. This table holds 500,000 to 600,000 distinct CDR3 sequences, about 46% found once. The source material was peripheral blood or thyroid tissue (not recorded which). All receptors come from an adult woman with Graves' disease, either hyperthyroidism or ophthalmopathy (not recorded which).

The genes are TRBV10-3 and TRBJ2-7; a possible D gene is TRBD2 (5 bases). V was cut by 11 bases and J by 5 bases, with 19 bases left in between. The germline V gene encodes CDR1 ENHRY and CDR2 SYGVKD. The CDR3 has 13 amino acids. Here the CDR3 DNA reads TGTGCCCACGGGCTAACGGGATCGGACGAGCAGTACTTC. Translated, it gives CAHGLTGSDEQYF.

V is TRBV10-3 and J is TRBJ1-3; D is undetermined. CDR1 ENHRY and CDR2 SYGVKD come from the germline V gene. The CDR3 spans 17 residues. V lost 2 bases and J lost 0, with 14 bases in between. The CDR3 DNA follows: TGTGCCATCAGTGAGCTGGGCCCTCGTATCTCTGGAAACACCATATATTTT. Its translation is CAISELGPRISGNTIYF.